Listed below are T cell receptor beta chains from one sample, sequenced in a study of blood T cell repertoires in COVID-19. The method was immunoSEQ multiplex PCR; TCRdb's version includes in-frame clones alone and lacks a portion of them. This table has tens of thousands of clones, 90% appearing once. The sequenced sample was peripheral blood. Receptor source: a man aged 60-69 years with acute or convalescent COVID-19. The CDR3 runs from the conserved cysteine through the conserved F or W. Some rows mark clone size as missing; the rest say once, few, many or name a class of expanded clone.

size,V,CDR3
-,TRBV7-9,CASSVMAGALHTQYF
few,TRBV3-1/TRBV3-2,CASSRDRGTDTGELFF
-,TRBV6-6,CASSSPPGQGRTGYTEAFF
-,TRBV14,CASSDMTGASYEQYF
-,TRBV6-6,CASSYSRIQGNYGYTF
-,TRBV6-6,CASSTPPANEQYF
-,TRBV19,CASSRDRTNQPQHF
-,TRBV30,CAWSKDRAAGELFF
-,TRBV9,CASSRDFLYEQYF
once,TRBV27,CASSLLGALYFVF
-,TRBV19,CATLDRGYNYTF
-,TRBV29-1,CSVPGLTGELFF
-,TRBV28,CASTLGGGYEQYF
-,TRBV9,CASSPSNEKLFF
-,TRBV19,CASSINRDLTNGSPLHF
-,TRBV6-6,CASSNLAGAPGDTQYF
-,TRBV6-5,CASSSRTESYNEQFF
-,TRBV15,CATSREQGSYNEQFF
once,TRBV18,CASSPKRETQYF
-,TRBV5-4,CASSLAHRTENEQFF
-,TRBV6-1,CASSEIYEQYF
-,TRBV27,CASRIWGGTEAFF
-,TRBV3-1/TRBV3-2,CASSHLTGVVGYTF
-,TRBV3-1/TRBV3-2,CASSPELAGEETQYF
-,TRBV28,CASIPSRGRNTEAFF
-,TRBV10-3,CAISDPRGQLGKLFF
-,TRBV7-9,CATTEWGQEDYGYTF
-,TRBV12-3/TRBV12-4,CASSSNSGPLHF
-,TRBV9,CASSSRGTVNTGELFF
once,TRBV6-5,CASTTLSGGPYEQYF
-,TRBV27,CASRAGQNMNTEAFF
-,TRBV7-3,CASSLRGGEDIQYF
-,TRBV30,CAWGTGSWAGNTIYF
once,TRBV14,CASSQALGGAQYF
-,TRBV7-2,CASSLDPGWYEQYF
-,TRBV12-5,CASGGPGRTRGTGELFF
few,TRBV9,CASSVGHRGPSGNTIYF
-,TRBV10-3,CAISDRDRSSLNTEAFF
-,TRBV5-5,CASSLAGTFSYEQYF
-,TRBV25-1,CASSVAGGAGYTF
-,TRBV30,CAWSSGLAGPYNEQFF
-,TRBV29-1,CSVEELGNNGYTF
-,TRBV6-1,CASSEVQGPLGNTIYF
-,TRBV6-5,CATCRWGEGEKLFF
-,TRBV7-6,CASSSPGLAGGRFTGELFF
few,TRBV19,CASNTGGTAKETQYF
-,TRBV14,CASSQGTGFLLSGANVLTF
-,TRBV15,CATSLVGSSGNTIYF
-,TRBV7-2,CASSLARGLFGYTF
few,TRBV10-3,CAIREDRGQPQHF
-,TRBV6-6,CASSWTGPREQYF
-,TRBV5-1,CASSPTGQGAPVTGNTIYF
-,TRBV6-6,CASRSRGSEPQHF
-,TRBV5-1,CASSLGSQANEKLFF
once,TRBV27,CASASQGGYNSPLHF
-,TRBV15,CATSRDRTATSIVNTEAFF
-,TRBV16,CASSGSSAEAFF
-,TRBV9,CASSSHLEGGGAEAFF
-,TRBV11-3,CASSLGGYTQETQYF
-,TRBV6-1,CASSEASGYSYEQYF